This record looks at one T cell receptor beta chain sequence and its context. The specificity of this receptor is unknown. Nothing much larger sits one base from this clone, and base qualities are not available. At one collaborating source in Seattle, patients were enrolled during active infection and were followed longitudinally through the course of disease. Each collaborating institution followed its own protocols to collect whole blood in K2EDTA tubes. For TCRbeta analysis, collaborators shipped samples in one of three forms: frozen whole blood, isolated PBMCs, or DNA extracted from either of those sample types. The data derive from a study of blood T cell repertoires in COVID-19 (dated by TCRdb to the early 2020s). As for the study more broadly: Collaborator samples came from the United States, Italy and Spain and covered acute and convalescent phases of COVID-19. The prospective study material was composed of cDNA or gDNA derived from T cells, B-cell-depleted T cells, or PBMCs. Deeply sampled blood TCRbeta repertoires from subjects exposed to, actively infected with, or recovered from COVID-19 were included in the dataset. The repertoires were released in a freely available public database intended as a resource for research on the immune response to SARS-CoV-2. The samples were drawn from two sources: the first 160 participants of the ongoing ImmuneRACE study, and 1,000 to 1,500 subjects contributed by 6 global collaborators. A de-identified subject ID, COVID-19 status, age in years and sex were almost always included in the sample metadata. Where available, HLA class I and class II types were obtained from metadata supplied by the sample provider rather than from assay-based typing. Study-level results and caveats: Clinical and demographic metadata were provided uncurated, with the amount varying by source and participant.

The CDR1 and CDR2 encoded by the germline V gene are LGHNA and YNFKEQ. Its CDR3 holds 19 amino acids, cysteine through phenylalanine. The read is trimmed to its CDR3 DNA, 57 bases read in frame from base 1. V loses 3 bases at its end and J loses 6 bases; junction bases beyond the gene matches: 13. TCRbeta CDR3 regions were amplified from genomic DNA by means of the immunoSEQ Assay, a bias-controlled multiplex PCR. Processing in the source paper ran as follows. Nucleated cell counts per sample were estimated from amplification of reference gene primers within the assay. Sequence reads were collapsed and filtered to measure the absolute abundance of every unique TCRbeta CDR3 rearrangement. Productive Simpson clonality was computed per sample as the square root of Simpson's diversity index over productive rearrangements. Entries here come from immuneACCESS through TCRdb and include only in-frame sequences with V and J called. Some clones fail to appear in such tables; in the studies checked, an unresolved V gene covers under half of the shortfall, and the cause of the remainder is unknown. V, J and clone size derive from that table, while D and trimming were established from the DNA sequence. The sample includes approximately 55,000 clones, with 60% to 85% observed a single time. The ten top clones hold approximately 20% of the sample.

The clonotype was recovered from a man aged 30 to 39 with COVID-19, enrolled during active disease. The V gene is TRBV4-2 and the J gene is TRBJ1-6, and 11 junction bases match TRBD1. The source material was peripheral blood. The CDR3 region has the sequence CASSHLGQGAEPGNSPLHF. The bases read TGTGCCAGCAGCCACCTCGGACAGGGGGCGGAGCCCGGTAATTCACCCCTCCACTTT.